The next 30 T cell receptor beta chains were all read from a single sample in a study of T cells after posttransplantation cyclophosphamide. Libraries were prepared by immunoSEQ multiplex PCR; TCRdb keeps only in-frame clonotypes and omits some of them. The sample yields tens of thousands of clones, without any singletons. Sequencing input: PBMCs. The receptors derive from a middle-aged man in good health, CMV-negative, and a related stem cell transplant donor.

The sample holds many counts of this clone. The chain joins TRBV30 to TRBJ1-4; 7 positions match TRBD1. The CDR3 runs 13 residues. Trimming took 6 bases from V and 5 from J; bases not matched to a gene: 6. CDR1 is GTSNPN, CDR2 SVGIG, per germline (reference sequence). CDR3 residues: CACSTGLNEKLFF. CDR3 coding DNA: TGTGCCTGCTCGACAGGGCTAAATGAAAAACTGTTTTTT.

This clone was recorded many times. V and J are TRBV7-2 and TRBJ1-1; no firm D call. Per germline, CDR1 SGHTA and CDR2 FQGNSA. Deletions cut 1 base from V and 1 base from J, with 10 bases between. The CDR3 totals 15 residues. DNA for the CDR3: TGTGCCAGCAGCTTAGTTGGCAGAAAGAACACTGAAGCTTTCTTT. This codes for CASSLVGRKNTEAFF.

In this sample, this clone turned up many times. The chain employs TRBV15 and TRBJ1-3, with 8 nucleotides matching TRBD1. The CDR3 sequence is 14 residues long. Looked up from germline, CDR1 is LNHNV and CDR2 is YYDKDF (reference sequence). V shed 2 bases and J 8 bases; nucleotides not matched to a gene: 5. This CDR3 is CATSRTQGDYTIYF. The CDR3 DNA sequence: TGTGCCACCAGCAGAACACAGGGGGATTACACCATATATTTT.

The chain links TRBV4-3 to TRBJ2-3; tentative D call: TRBD2 (5 bases). There are 14 residues in the CDR3. Trimming stripped 1 base from V and 2 bases from J, with 7 bases between. The V gene's germline CDR1 is LGHNA and CDR2 YSLEER. This CDR3 is CASSQGGDTDTQYF. Here the CDR3 DNA reads TGCGCCAGCAGCCAAGGGGGAGACACAGATACGCAGTATTTT.

This clone was seen a few times. This sequence joins TRBV12-5 and TRBJ1-2; 9 bases fit TRBD1. Germline trimming cut 1 base from V and 6 bases from J; bases unmatched to any gene: 6. Germline CDR1 LGHNT, CDR2 FRNRAP. The CDR3 is 15 amino acids. This CDR3 is CASGLEQGAFDGYTF. CDR3 nucleotides: TGTGCTAGTGGTTTGGAACAGGGGGCGTTTGATGGCTACACCTTC.

This clone was detected ten times or more. The V call is TRBV2, the J call TRBJ1-2; D uncertain. Germline loops: CDR1 SNHLY, CDR2 FYNNEI. The CDR3 is 12 residues long. V dropped 4 bases and J dropped 2 bases, with 5 bases sitting between them. CDR3 in amino acids: CASSGQNYGYTF. The CDR3 coding sequence is TGTGCCAGCAGTGGACAAAACTATGGCTACACCTTC.

This clone has a count of ten or more. The chain is built from TRBV5-8 and TRBJ1-5, with no clear D. V lost 3 bases, J lost 2 bases, and 15 bases lay in between. The CDR3 loop spans 16 amino acids. From germline, CDR1 is SGHTS and CDR2 YDEGEE. The DNA of the CDR3 is TGTGCCAGCAGCTACCCGACACTTTCGGGCAATCAGCCCCAGCATTTT. This encodes CASSYPTLSGNQPQHF. Full variable domain (rest looked up from reference TRBV5-8 and TRBJ1-5): EAGVTQSPTHLIKTRGQQATLRCSPISGHTSVYWYQQALGLGLQFLLWYDEGEERNRGNFPPRFSGRQFPNYSSELNVNALELEDSALYLCASSYPTLSGNQPQHFGDGTRLSIL.

This clone was picked up many times. V is TRBV2 and J is TRBJ1-1; D unclear. Germline CDR1 and CDR2: SNHLY and FYNNEI. The ends were cut back, 7 bases at V and 1 base at J, with 10 bases in the middle. There are 13 residues in the CDR3. The CDR3 sequence: CASTLVENTEAFF. The CDR3 DNA sequence: TGTGCCAGCACGTTAGTAGAGAACACTGAAGCTTTCTTT.

CDR3 DNA sequence: TGTGCCAGCAGCTTAGCTGCTAGCGGGAGGGCCACAGATACGCAGTATTTT. Amino acids: CASSLAASGRATDTQYF. The chain links TRBV7-9 to TRBJ2-3; 12 bases line up with TRBD2. The CDR3 totals 17 residues. The V and J ends lost 0 bases and 2 bases, in that order; junction bases with no gene match: 3. Germline V lookup: CDR1 SEHNR, CDR2 FQNEAQ (reference sequence).

This clone appeared many times. The V call is TRBV5-1, the J call TRBJ2-2; D is possibly TRBD2 (6 bases). The ends were cut back, 4 bases at V and 4 bases at J, with 17 bases in the middle. This CDR3 has 16 amino acids. Per germline, CDR1 SGHRS and CDR2 YFSETQ. The CDR3 bases are TGCGCCAGCAGCGCCCTACCGGGGGTGTCCACCGGGGAGCTGTTTTTT. This encodes CASSALPGVSTGELFF.

Many counts were recorded for this clone. The rearrangement joins TRBV13 to TRBJ1-5; no clear D. Trimming pared 2 bases from V and 3 bases from J, leaving 8 bases between. The CDR3 runs 14 residues. Germline CDR1 and CDR2: PRHDT and FYEKMQ (reference sequence). The CDR3 coding sequence is TGTGCCAGCAGCTTATTCGCGAACAATCAGCCCCAGCATTTT. Translated: CASSLFANNQPQHF.

This clone was observed many times. This chain joins TRBV5-1 and TRBJ1-1, with D perhaps matching TRBD1 (5 bases). CDR1 and CDR2 (germline): SGHRS, YFSETQ. This CDR3 has 14 residues. The ends were cut back, 1 base at V and 1 base at J, with 8 bases in the middle. The CDR3 spells CASSLSGENTEAFF. For the CDR3, the DNA is TGCGCCAGCAGCTTGTCGGGGGAGAACACTGAAGCTTTCTTT.

The sample holds many counts of this clone. The chain uses TRBV4-3 and TRBJ2-2; TRBD2 matches at 9 bases. The CDR3 spans 17 residues. The junction had 9 bases not matched to a gene; V was cut back by 2 bases and J by 5 bases. Looked up from germline, CDR1 is LGHNA and CDR2 is YSLEER. The CDR3 sequence: CASSQLAGLGVTGELFF. CDR3 nucleotides: TGCGCCAGCAGCCAACTAGCGGGATTAGGGGTGACCGGGGAGCTGTTTTTT.

This clone came up many times. The chain couples TRBV19 to TRBJ2-3; 9 positions agree with TRBD2. Per germline, CDR1 LNHDA and CDR2 SQIVND (reference sequence). Trimming cost V 1 base and J 10 bases; bases outside gene matches: 0. The CDR3 sequence is 12 residues long. For the CDR3, the DNA is TGTGCCAGTAGTATAGGGACTAGCGCGCAGTATTTT. It is translated as CASSIGTSAQYF. Together with reference TRBV19 and TRBJ2-3, the CDR3 gives the full variable domain: DGGITQSPKYLFRKEGQNVTLSCEQNLNHDAMYWYRQDPGQGLRLIYYSQIVNDFQKGDIAEGYSVSREKKESFPLTVTSAQKNPTAFYLCASSIGTSAQYFGPGTRLTVL.

The table lists this clone with many counts. This chain connects TRBV27 to TRBJ1-2, with 7 positions matching TRBD1. The CDR3 loop spans 17 amino acids. Germline lookup yields CDR1 MNHEY and CDR2 SMNVEV (reference sequence). The V gene end was trimmed by 1 base and the J gene end by 6 bases; junction bases not matched to a gene: 14. The DNA for the CDR3 is TGTGCCAGCAGTTTATTCTCACAGGGGACCAATATCGATGGCTACACCTTC. It translates to CASSLFSQGTNIDGYTF.

In its sample, this clone was seen many times. The chain carries TRBV5-1 and TRBJ2-5, with TRBD2 matching 7 bases. V dropped 3 bases and J dropped 1; count of bases not matched to a gene: 12. Germline V lookup: CDR1 SGHRS, CDR2 YFSETQ. This CDR3 contains 17 residues. The CDR3 region is CASSWGGAGESQETQYF. CDR3 bases: TGCGCCAGCAGCTGGGGCGGGGCGGGGGAATCCCAAGAGACCCAGTACTTC.

This clone was seen repeatedly, ten times or more. V usage is TRBV7-2 and J usage is TRBJ1-1; 10 bases match TRBD1. The CDR3 contains 14 residues. The V and J ends lost 5 bases and 4 bases, in that order; junction bases with no gene match: 4. Germline CDR1 SGHTA, CDR2 FQGNSA. The CDR3 sequence is CASSARTGGTEAFF. The CDR3 DNA is TGTGCCAGCAGCGCTCGGACAGGGGGCACTGAAGCTTTCTTT.

A few counts support this clone. The chain links TRBV9 to TRBJ2-2; no clear D gene. This CDR3 has 15 amino acids. CDR1 SGDLS and CDR2 YYNGEE come from the germline V gene. The V end was cut by 3 bases, the J end by 6 bases, with 15 bases between. The CDR3 nucleotides read TGTGCCAGCAGCGCCCTCTCGCTGCGGTCCGGGGAGCTGTTTTTT. This sequence encodes CASSALSLRSGELFF.

This clone was recorded at least ten times. The rearrangement links TRBV7-9 to TRBJ2-7; D might be TRBD1 (6 bases). This CDR3 is 11 amino acids long. CDR1 and CDR2 from the germline V gene are SEHNR and FQNEAQ (reference sequence). Trimming cost V 4 bases and J 9 bases, with 10 bases left between them. For the CDR3, the DNA is TGTGCCAGCAGCTCATCGACAGGGCAGTACTTC. Translation: CASSSSTGQYF.

A few counts support this clone. The V call is TRBV29-1, the J call TRBJ2-3; no firm D call. The germline CDR1 and CDR2 sequences are SQVTM and ANQGSEA. The CDR3 has 12 residues. The germline V and J ends were trimmed by 2 bases and 4 bases, with 7 bases remaining between them. CDR3 sequence reads: CSVESAADTQYF. DNA of the CDR3: TGCAGCGTTGAAAGCGCTGCAGATACGCAGTATTTT.

Many counts were recorded for this clone. J is TRBJ1-1 and V is TRBV27, with TRBD1 as a possible D gene (6 bases). Trimming removed 2 bases at V and 4 bases at J, with 11 bases between. Germline V gene sequence: CDR1 MNHEY, CDR2 SMNVEV (reference sequence). The CDR3 extends over 14 amino acids. The CDR3 region is CASSLQGPGTEAFF. The CDR3 region has the DNA TGTGCCAGCAGTTTACAGGGGCCGGGCACTGAAGCTTTCTTT.

Only a few counts were recorded for this clone. The gene calls are TRBV7-3 and TRBJ1-1; D uncertain. The CDR3 has 15 amino acids. The V gene lost 8 bases and the J gene lost 4 bases, with 20 bases spanning the gap. The germline V gene has CDR1 SGHTA and CDR2 FQGTGA. CDR3 residues: CASAHRRVFGTEAFF. The CDR3 region has the DNA TGTGCCAGCGCTCACCGGAGAGTTTTCGGCACTGAAGCTTTCTTT.

The rearrangement links TRBV7-3 to TRBJ2-3; no firm D call. Germline CDR1 reads SGHTA; CDR2 reads FQGTGA. The CDR3 has 14 amino acids. The V and J ends lost 3 bases and 0 bases respectively, with 7 bases between them. In nucleotides, the CDR3 is TGTGCCAGCAGCTTGGCACCTAGCACAGATACGCAGTATTTT. As protein: CASSLAPSTDTQYF.

This clone was detected a few times. The chain links TRBV28 to TRBJ2-5, with TRBD1 identical over 8 bases. CDR1 MDHEN and CDR2 SYDVKM come from the germline V gene. This CDR3 has 16 residues. V lost 9 bases and J lost 0; bases outside the gene matches: 12. The CDR3 nucleotides read TGTGCCAGTATCCCTGGAGACAGGGGACACCAAGAGACCCAGTACTTC. Amino acids: CASIPGDRGHQETQYF. Full variable domain (missing parts from reference TRBV28 and TRBJ2-5): DVKVTQSSRYLVKRTGEKVFLECVQDMDHENMFWYRQDPGLGLRLIYFSYDVKMKEKGDIPEGYSVSREKKERFSLILESASTNQTSMYLCASIPGDRGHQETQYFGPGTRLLVL.

This clone was found many times. The chain employs TRBV2 and TRBJ1-1; 8 positions match TRBD1. V was pared by 4 bases and J by 0 bases, with 10 bases of the junction left unmatched. In germline, CDR1 is SNHLY, CDR2 FYNNEI. This CDR3 is built from 17 residues. CDR3 nucleotides: TGTGCCAGCAGTGGGGACAGGTATAGGAGCTTGAACACTGAAGCTTTCTTT. Protein: CASSGDRYRSLNTEAFF.

This clone was recorded at least ten times. This chain links TRBV9 with TRBJ2-5, with TRBD2 as a possible D gene (7 bases). V was clipped by 0 bases and J by 3 bases, with 12 bases between them. Germline V gene data show CDR1 as SGDLS and CDR2 as YYNGEE. The CDR3 consists of 15 residues. The CDR3 reads CASSVVGGRKETQYF. In nucleotides, the CDR3 is TGTGCCAGCAGCGTAGTCGGGGGGCGCAAAGAGACCCAGTACTTC.

The sample holds many counts of this clone. The chain uses TRBV5-4 and TRBJ1-4, with D tentatively TRBD1 (6 bases). The CDR3 spans 17 residues. From germline, CDR1 is SGHNT and CDR2 YYREEE (reference sequence). Trimming took 4 bases from V and 3 from J, leaving 19 bases between them. DNA of the CDR3: TGTGCCAGCAGCGTGGGCTCGGACAGATATGCTAATGAAAAACTGTTTTTT. Protein sequence: CASSVGSDRYANEKLFF.

This clone was seen a handful of times. This CDR3 is CASSLGFSSGANVLTF. CDR3 nucleotides: TGTGCCAGCAGCTTAGGGTTCAGCTCTGGGGCCAACGTCCTGACTTTC. This chain uses TRBV7-2 with TRBJ2-6; the D is unclear. Trimming took off 1 base at V and 0 bases at J, with 7 bases between the two ends. CDR3 length: 16 residues. The germline V gene encodes CDR1 SGHTA and CDR2 FQGNSA. The entire variable domain, with the rest obtained from reference TRBV7-2 and TRBJ2-6, is as follows: GAGVSQSPSNKVTEKGKDVELRCDPISGHTALYWYRQSLGQGLEFLIYFQGNSAPDKSGLPSDRFSAERTGGSVSTLTIQRTQQEDSAVYLCASSLGFSSGANVLTFGAGSRLTVL.

This clone was seen repeatedly, ten times or more. This chain connects TRBV10-3 to TRBJ2-3; perhaps TRBD1 as D (6 bases). This CDR3 has 15 amino acids. Germline V gives CDR1 ENHRY, CDR2 SYGVKD. V lost 10 bases and J 4 bases, leaving 21 bases between the germline ends. This CDR3 is CATEGAQGTPDTQYF. The CDR3 DNA reads as TGTGCCACCGAAGGGGCACAGGGAACGCCAGATACGCAGTATTTT.

This clone was seen ten or more times. The genes are TRBV5-1 and TRBJ1-1, with 7 bases matching TRBD1. V trimming: 2 bases; J trimming: 1 base; junction bases outside the gene matches: 5. Germline CDR1 and CDR2: SGHRS and YFSETQ. This CDR3 has 15 amino acids. CDR3 nucleotide sequence: TGCGCCAGCAGCTTTCCGGGACAGAGGAACACTGAAGCTTTCTTT. It is translated as CASSFPGQRNTEAFF.